Sequencing of this T cell receptor beta chain was carried out in a study of blood T cell repertoires in COVID-19. For the study at large: Samples came from the United States, Italy and Spain, spanning acute and convalescent COVID-19. T cells, B-cell-depleted T cells, or PBMCs provided the cDNA or gDNA that served as material.

The J segment lost 1 base and the V segment lost 5 bases, leaving 3 bases of the junction unmatched. The germline CDR1 and CDR2 sequences are SNHLY and FYNNEI. This CDR3 contains 16 residues. Followed over time, Seattle patients had been enrolled while infection was active. Per the authors' pipeline: Amplification of reference gene primers was used by the study to estimate nucleated cell counts. The method was immunoSEQ multiplex PCR; TCRdb's version includes in-frame clones alone and lacks a portion of them. Clonal size and the V and J genes are those of that table, whereas D and trimming came from the DNA. The sample comprises approximately 240,000 clones, nearly 85% of which are singletons, and 1.3% rests with the top ten.

The V gene is TRBV2, the J gene TRBJ2-1, with 12 bases aligning to TRBD2. The TCR originated in a woman in her 30s with COVID-19, enrolled during active disease. The material sequenced was peripheral blood. Here the CDR3 reads CASSYLAGGSYNEQFF. As DNA, the CDR3 is TGTGCCAGCAGTTATCTAGCGGGAGGGTCCTACAATGAGCAGTTCTTC. Full variable domain (rest looked up from reference TRBV2 and TRBJ2-1): EPEVTQTPSHQVTQMGQEVILRCVPISNHLYFYWYRQILGQKVEFLVSFYNNEISEKSEIFDDQFSVERPDGSNFTLKIRSTKLEDSAMYFCASSYLAGGSYNEQFFGPGTRLTVL.